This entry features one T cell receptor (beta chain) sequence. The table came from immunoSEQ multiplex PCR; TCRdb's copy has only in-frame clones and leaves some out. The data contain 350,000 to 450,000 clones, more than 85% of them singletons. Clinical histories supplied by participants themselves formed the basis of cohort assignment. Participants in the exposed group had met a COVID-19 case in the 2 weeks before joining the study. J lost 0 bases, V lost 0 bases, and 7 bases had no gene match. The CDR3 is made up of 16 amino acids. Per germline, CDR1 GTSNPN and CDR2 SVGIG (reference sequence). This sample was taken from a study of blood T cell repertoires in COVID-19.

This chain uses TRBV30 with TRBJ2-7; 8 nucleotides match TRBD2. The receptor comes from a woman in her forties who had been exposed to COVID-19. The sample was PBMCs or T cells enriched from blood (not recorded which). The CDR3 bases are TGTGCCTGGAGTGTACGAGCGGGAGTTACCTCCTACGAGCAGTACTTC. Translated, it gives CAWSVRAGVTSYEQYF.